What follows is one T cell receptor beta chain and its context. V was clipped by 7 bases and J by 0 bases, with 12 bases between them. Germline assignment: CDR1 LNHDA and CDR2 SQIVND (reference sequence). The CDR3 has 15 residues. This record comes from a study of blood T cell repertoires in COVID-19. On the study more broadly: PBMCs, B-cell-depleted T cells, or T cells provided the cDNA or gDNA that made up the material.

The table came from immunoSEQ multiplex PCR; TCRdb's copy has only in-frame clones and leaves some out. Here the sample spans about 250,000 clones, 88% being singletons. This TCR came from a woman aged 50 to 65 who had recovered from COVID-19. J is TRBJ2-2 and V is TRBV19; a possible D gene is TRBD1 (5 bases). The sample consisted of PBMCs or T cells enriched from blood (not recorded which). This CDR3 is CASKDTGANTGELFF. The DNA for the CDR3 is TGTGCCAGTAAAGACACAGGCGCGAACACCGGGGAGCTGTTTTTT.